This T cell receptor (beta chain) emerged from a study of control samples from healthy donors and cancer patients. Deletions cut 2 bases from V and 4 bases from J, with 14 bases between. CDR1 is SGHDT, CDR2 YYEEEE, per germline. The CDR3 has 15 residues. Libraries were prepared by immunoSEQ multiplex PCR; TCRdb keeps only in-frame clonotypes and omits some of them. The data hold 250,000 to 300,000 clones, with roughly 80% observed a single time. The receptor was isolated from a woman in her fifties or sixties with lung cancer. Sequencing used PBMCs. The V gene is TRBV5-6, the J gene TRBJ2-3, with D perhaps matching TRBD1 or TRBD2 (6 bases each). The CDR3 coding sequence is TGTGCCAGCAGCTTTTTTACAGGGACTGCAGATACGCAGTATTTT. Amino acids: CASSFFTGTADTQYF.